A single sample gave rise to the 29 T cell receptor beta chains below, sequenced in a study of shared clonotypes between healthy human individuals. Produced via immunoSEQ multiplex PCR; TCRdb's table is partial and in-frame only. This sample has about 2 million clones, with roughly 95% found just once. The sample was naive CD4+ T cells sorted from blood. Subset given: CD45RA+ positively selected. These receptors came from a man between 18 and 35 years old in good health.

J is TRBJ1-1 and V is TRBV28; TRBD1 matches 10 bases. J was trimmed by 1 base and V by 7 bases; bases with no gene match: 3. This CDR3 is 14 amino acids long. Germline-derived CDR1 and CDR2 are MDHEN and SYDVKM. The CDR3 bases are TGTGCCAGCACCCGGACAGGGGGGAACACTGAAGCTTTCTTT. Amino acid sequence: CASTRTGGNTEAFF.

V usage is TRBV6-5 and J usage is TRBJ2-7, with a possible D match to TRBD2 (5 bases). Germline CDR1 MNHEY, CDR2 SVGAGI. V was shortened by 10 bases and J by 1 base, with 14 bases between the two germline ends. CDR3 size: 13 residues. CDR3 nucleotides: TGTGCCACCAGGACGGGGAGATCCTACGAGCAGTACTTC. Amino acid sequence: CATRTGRSYEQYF.

This chain uses TRBV4-1 with TRBJ2-5; D is uncertain. Germline values: CDR1 MGHRA, CDR2 YSYEKL. V lost 1 base and J 1 base, leaving 10 bases between the germline ends. The CDR3 is 15 residues long. CDR3 sequence (DNA): TGCGCCAGCAGCCAAGTTGGTCGGGCCCAAGAGACCCAGTACTTC. Protein sequence: CASSQVGRAQETQYF.

V usage is TRBV6-5 and J usage is TRBJ2-1; tentatively, D is TRBD1 (6 bases). From germline, CDR1 is MNHEY and CDR2 SVGAGI. The CDR3 is 14 amino acids. V lost 10 bases, J lost 7 bases, and 20 bases lay in between. The CDR3 bases are TGTGCCACCCGCCAAGGACAGTCTTTTAATGAGCAGTTCTTC. It encodes CATRQGQSFNEQFF.

The V and J genes are TRBV30 and TRBJ2-1; D is unresolved. The CDR3 covers 13 residues. Germline CDR1 reads GTSNPN; CDR2 reads SVGIG (reference sequence). Between the trimmed V and J ends, which lost 5 bases and 0 bases, there was a span of 8 bases. In DNA form, the CDR3 reads TGTGCCTGGGACGGAAGCTCCTACAATGAGCAGTTCTTC. Encoded protein: CAWDGSSYNEQFF.

This clone was seen just once. The rearrangement links TRBV29-1 to TRBJ1-2, with 7 bases identical to TRBD1. The V gene's germline CDR1 is SQVTM and CDR2 ANQGSEA. V shed 5 bases and J 4 bases; nucleotides not matched to a gene: 4. This CDR3 spans 12 amino acids. The DNA for the CDR3 is TGCAGCGTTCGACAGGGTCCCTATGGCTACACCTTC. Protein sequence: CSVRQGPYGYTF.

The J gene is TRBJ1-6, the V gene TRBV4-1; D is unclear. The CDR3 is made up of 15 amino acids. The V end was cut by 1 base, the J end by 0 bases, with 4 bases between. Germline V lookup: CDR1 MGHRA, CDR2 YSYEKL. As DNA, the CDR3 is TGCGCCAGCAGCCAAGTTATCTCCTATAATTCACCCCTCCACTTT. Its translation is CASSQVISYNSPLHF.

This clone occurred once. This chain uses TRBV6-5 with TRBJ2-1; D gene unclear. Germline V gives CDR1 MNHEY, CDR2 SVGAGI. The CDR3 consists of 15 residues. V lost 4 bases and J 0 bases, leaving 10 bases between the germline ends. The DNA of the CDR3 is TGTGCCAGCAGTTTCGCAGGTCGCTCCTACAATGAGCAGTTCTTC. Translation: CASSFAGRSYNEQFF.

This rearrangement joins TRBV18 to TRBJ1-1; no reliable D call. Trimming pared 4 bases from V and 3 bases from J, leaving 9 bases between. The CDR3 contains 13 residues. Per germline, CDR1 KGHSH and CDR2 LQKENI. The CDR3 here is CASSLSGDTEAFF. CDR3 bases: TGTGCCAGCTCACTGAGTGGGGACACTGAAGCTTTCTTT.

A few counts support this clone. The chain links TRBV4-1 to TRBJ1-1; 8 bases fit TRBD1. V gave up 5 bases and J gave up 5 bases; unmatched junction bases: 4. Germline V gives CDR1 MGHRA, CDR2 YSYEKL. The CDR3 has 13 residues. The CDR3 reads CASSSRQGTEAFF. CDR3 in DNA: TGCGCCAGCAGCTCCCGACAGGGGACTGAAGCTTTCTTT.

The chain has TRBV9 and TRBJ2-1, with a possible D match to TRBD1 (6 bases). Trimming stripped 1 base from V and 0 bases from J, with 11 bases between. The CDR3 has 16 residues. Germline CDR1 is SGDLS and CDR2 is YYNGEE. The CDR3 sequence is CASSVRQGSSYNEQFF. DNA for the CDR3: TGTGCCAGCAGCGTACGCCAGGGGTCCTCCTACAATGAGCAGTTCTTC.

V and J are TRBV2 and TRBJ2-3, with 12 bases aligning to TRBD2. The CDR3 length is 16 residues. The germline V gene has CDR1 SNHLY and CDR2 FYNNEI. V lost 6 bases and J lost 5; bases outside the gene matches: 9. CDR3 bases: TGTGCCAGCAGCCCCCTAGCGGGGGGGTATAAAGATACGCAGTATTTT. It specifies CASSPLAGGYKDTQYF. Drawing the rest from reference TRBV2 and TRBJ2-3, the complete variable domain is EPEVTQTPSHQVTQMGQEVILRCVPISNHLYFYWYRQILGQKVEFLVSFYNNEISEKSEIFDDQFSVERPDGSNFTLKIRSTKLEDSAMYFCASSPLAGGYKDTQYFGPGTRLTVL.

V gene TRBV6-5 combines with J gene TRBJ2-2, with D possibly being TRBD1 or TRBD2 (5 bases each). The V gene lost 6 bases and the J gene lost 6 bases, with 8 bases spanning the gap. The germline V gene has CDR1 MNHEY and CDR2 SVGAGI. The CDR3 has 12 residues. CDR3 coding DNA: TGTGCCAGCAGAAGGGACCCCGGGGAGCTGTTTTTT. Translation: CASRRDPGELFF.

This clone was seen just once. The V gene is TRBV19, the J gene TRBJ1-1; the match to TRBD1 covers 7 bases. Germline V gene sequence: CDR1 LNHDA, CDR2 SQIVND (reference sequence). The CDR3 loop spans 14 amino acids. Unmatched junction bases numbered 3, after V lost 4 bases and J lost 1 base. CDR3 bases: TGTGCCAGTAGTACAGGGGGGACGAACACTGAAGCTTTCTTT. Translating it yields CASSTGGTNTEAFF. The variable domain in full, with the rest retrieved from reference TRBV19 and TRBJ1-1, is DGGITQSPKYLFRKEGQNVTLSCEQNLNHDAMYWYRQDPGQGLRLIYYSQIVNDFQKGDIAEGYSVSREKKESFPLTVTSAQKNPTAFYLCASSTGGTNTEAFFGQGTRLTVV.

V gene TRBV18 combines with J gene TRBJ1-2; unclear D gene. Per the germline V gene, CDR1 is KGHSH and CDR2 is LQKENI. The CDR3 extends over 15 amino acids. With 1 base removed from V and 6 bases from J, the gap between germline ends came to 15 bases. The CDR3 DNA sequence: TGTGCCAGCTCACCACGGGTCGGGGAAGGACATGGCTACACCTTC. The encoded protein is CASSPRVGEGHGYTF.

The chain combines TRBV30 with TRBJ2-1, with D perhaps being TRBD1 or TRBD2 (6 bases each). The CDR3 has 12 residues. V dropped 4 bases and J dropped 7 bases, with 11 bases sitting between them. CDR1 is GTSNPN and CDR2 is SVGIG in the germline V gene (reference sequence). The CDR3 bases are TGTGCCTGGAATCGAGGGGGGAATGAGCAGTTCTTC. Its translation: CAWNRGGNEQFF.

About this clone itself: Its ends do not fully match the called genes, so a read error is possible. The same CDR3 also results from other DNA sequences found in this sample. The chain employs TRBV7-7 and TRBJ2-3; D ambiguous. This CDR3 region has 13 residues. Per the germline V gene, CDR1 is SSHAT and CDR2 is FNYEAQ (reference sequence). CDR3 residues: CASSFGGTDTQYF. As DNA, the CDR3 is TGTGCTAGCAGCTTTGGTGGCACAGATACGCAGTATTTT. Drawing the rest from reference TRBV7-7 and TRBJ2-3, the complete variable domain is GAGVSQSPRYKVTKRGQDVTLRCDPISSHATLYWYQQALGQGPEFLTYFNYEAQPDKSGLPSDRFSAERPEGSISTLTIQRTEQRDSAMYRCASSFGGTDTQYFGPGTRLTVL.

V and J are TRBV18 and TRBJ1-5; 8 bases are a match to TRBD1. The CDR3 extends over 15 amino acids. Germline V gives CDR1 KGHSH, CDR2 LQKENI. With 2 bases clipped from V and 6 bases from J, the junction kept 6 bases outside the gene matches. The CDR3 sequence: CASSPSLGQGQPQHF. As DNA, the CDR3 is TGTGCCAGCTCACCATCCCTCGGACAGGGTCAGCCCCAGCATTTT.

The chain links TRBV29-1 to TRBJ2-1, with no clear D. CDR1 SQVTM and CDR2 ANQGSEA come from the germline V gene. V shed 6 bases and J shed 9 bases, with 12 bases lying between them. This CDR3 contains 11 residues. CDR3 sequence reads: CSVQQSAEQFF. The CDR3 nucleotides read TGCAGCGTACAACAATCTGCTGAGCAGTTCTTC.

The chain couples TRBV5-1 to TRBJ2-1; D is perhaps TRBD1 (5 bases). The length of the CDR3 is 15 residues. V lost 4 bases and J lost 6, with 17 bases in between. The germline CDR1 and CDR2 sequences are SGHRS and YFSETQ. The CDR3 region is CASSIDLVGPNEQFF. The CDR3 nucleotides read TGCGCCAGCAGCATTGACCTTGTGGGGCCCAATGAGCAGTTCTTC.

The chain employs TRBV29-1 and TRBJ2-7; 7 bases agree with TRBD2. CDR1 and CDR2 (germline): SQVTM, ANQGSEA. The CDR3 is made up of 16 amino acids. V lost 6 bases, J lost 1 base, and 15 bases stayed unmatched. CDR3 amino acids: CSVWTRDYQSSYEQYF. The CDR3 nucleotides read TGCAGCGTCTGGACGCGGGACTACCAATCATCCTACGAGCAGTACTTC.

The chain employs TRBV7-9 and TRBJ1-6; 9 nucleotides agree with TRBD1. Germline V gene sequence: CDR1 SEHNR, CDR2 FQNEAQ (reference sequence). This CDR3 spans 16 amino acids. After removal of 5 bases from V and 3 bases from J, the junction contained 5 bases not matched to a gene. The CDR3 nucleotides are TGTGCCAGCAGCCAGGGACAGGGAGGCTATAATTCACCCCTCCACTTT. This codes for CASSQGQGGYNSPLHF.

The V call is TRBV2, the J call TRBJ2-7; a weak D match, TRBD1 (5 bases). CDR1 and CDR2 (germline): SNHLY, FYNNEI. This CDR3 comprises 15 residues. Deletions cut 5 bases from V and 2 bases from J, with 16 bases between. This chain's CDR3 is CASSPHGRVPYEQYF. The CDR3 DNA is TGTGCCAGCAGTCCCCACGGCAGGGTTCCCTACGAGCAGTACTTC.

The V gene is TRBV7-3, the J gene TRBJ2-2, with D uncertain. There are 16 residues in the CDR3. The V and J ends lost 4 bases and 0 bases respectively, with 12 bases between them. Germline-derived CDR1 and CDR2 are SGHTA and FQGTGA. CDR3 nucleotides: TGTGCCAGCAGCTCCTCCGGACCGCCGAACACCGGGGAGCTGTTTTTT. Protein: CASSSSGPPNTGELFF. Full variable domain (rest looked up from reference TRBV7-3 and TRBJ2-2): GAGVSQTPSNKVTEKGKYVELRCDPISGHTALYWYRQSLGQGPEFLIYFQGTGAADDSGLPNDRFFAVRPEGSVSTLKIQRTERGDSAVYLCASSSSGPPNTGELFFGEGSRLTVL.

This sequence joins TRBV2 and TRBJ1-1; D is unclear. There are 13 residues in the CDR3. The V end was cut by 5 bases, the J end by 6 bases, with 13 bases between. Germline CDR1 reads SNHLY; CDR2 reads FYNNEI. In DNA, the CDR3 is TGTGCCAGCAGTCGACGGGTAGAGTCTGAAGCTTTCTTT. Protein sequence: CASSRRVESEAFF.

The V call is TRBV2, the J call TRBJ1-2; D gene uncertain. Germline V gene data show CDR1 as SNHLY and CDR2 as FYNNEI. Trimming left V 7 bases short and J 3 bases short, with 15 bases between. The CDR3 covers 14 residues. Here the CDR3 DNA reads TGTGCCAGCAACAACCGGGGTGAGGACTATGGCTACACCTTC. Translating gives CASNNRGEDYGYTF.

This clone appeared once. The J gene is TRBJ2-5, the V gene TRBV5-4; D assignment may be TRBD1 or TRBD2 (5 bases each). Looked up from germline, CDR1 is SGHNT and CDR2 is YYREEE (reference sequence). The CDR3 runs 15 residues. V lost 1 base, J lost 2 bases, and 12 bases lay in between. The CDR3 region has the DNA TGTGCCAGCAGCTTGCTACTAGACAGACAAGAGACCCAGTACTTC. This gives the protein CASSLLLDRQETQYF. Drawing the rest from reference TRBV5-4 and TRBJ2-5, the complete variable domain is ETGVTQSPTHLIKTRGQQVTLRCSSQSGHNTVSWYQQALGQGPQFIFQYYREEENGRGNFPPRFSGLQFPNYSSELNVNALELDDSALYLCASSLLLDRQETQYFGPGTRLLVL.

The V call is TRBV6-1, the J call TRBJ2-5; D possibly matches TRBD1 or TRBD2 (5 bases each). The germline V gene encodes CDR1 MNHNS and CDR2 SASEGT. V lost 0 bases and J lost 7, with 15 bases in between. This CDR3 region has 15 residues. The CDR3 here is CASSEAVRGDVTQYF. The CDR3 DNA follows: TGTGCCAGCAGTGAAGCGGTACGAGGGGATGTGACCCAGTACTTC.

The gene calls are TRBV6-1 and TRBJ2-3, with D perhaps assigned TRBD1 or TRBD2 (5 bases each). The germline CDR1 and CDR2 sequences are MNHNS and SASEGT. V shed 4 bases and J shed 8 bases, with 19 bases lying between them. This CDR3 has 15 residues. As DNA, the CDR3 is TGTGCCAGCAGTGCCGGACATTCCGGGAAAAGTACGCAGTATTTT. This encodes CASSAGHSGKSTQYF.